Included here is one T cell receptor (beta chain) sequence, with context. Its antigen is unknown. Germline V gives CDR1 SNHLY, CDR2 FYNNEI. J gave up 6 bases and V 3 bases, and 3 bases lay outside the gene matches. The CDR3 has 13 residues. The PCR was carried out with 60 Vbeta primers and 13 Jbeta primers. Here immunoSEQ multiplex PCR was the method, and the copy in TCRdb shows in-frame clones only, minus some. This sample has tens of thousands of clones, with roughly 79% found just once. The data were taken from a study of cytomegalovirus exposure and HLA in healthy donors. Whole-study results and caveats: Analyzed later, association rates of TCRs varied across HLA loci, with DRB1 most and HLA-C fewest. The analysis excluded some indistinguishable V segments, including TRBV6-2 and TRBV6-3.

Sample: PBMCs. The V gene is TRBV2, the J gene TRBJ1-2; 8 bases are shared with TRBD1. The clonotype originates from a man aged 50 or older in good health and CMV-seronegative. This CDR3 is CASSETGENGYTF. Written as DNA, the CDR3 is TGTGCCAGCAGTGAGACAGGGGAAAATGGCTACACCTTC.